These 31 T cell receptor beta chains were sequenced from one sample in a study of CD4 and CD8 cells across lung adenocarcinoma regions. Each CDR3 protein gets one entry after TCRdb re-called the PCR reads with MiXCR. The repertoire holds about 6,800 distinct CDR3 sequences, about 54% seen once, with around 43% in the top ten. Sequenced material: CD8+ T cells from the center of a lung tumor. These receptors all stem from a male donor with lung adenocarcinoma. The CD4 and CD8 labels of this study may be unreliable.

The chain has TRBV4-1 and TRBJ1-5; D unclear. The germline CDR1 and CDR2 sequences are MGHRA and YSYEKL. The CDR3 contains 15 residues. V gave up 0 bases and J gave up 4 bases, with 10 bases separating them. CDR3 nucleotide sequence: TGCGCCAGCAGCCAAGACCAAAGGCGAAATCAGCCCCAGCATTTT. Encoded protein: CASSQDQRRNQPQHF.

This chain connects TRBV6-1 to TRBJ2-3; D gene ambiguous. The ends were cut back, 2 bases at V and 3 bases at J, with 6 bases in the middle. CDR1 and CDR2 from the germline V gene are MNHNS and SASEGT. This CDR3 is built from 13 residues. DNA for the CDR3: TGTGCCAGCAGTGAATGGGGAACAGATACGCAGTATTTT. Residues: CASSEWGTDTQYF.

This sequence joins TRBV7-2 and TRBJ2-1, with 13 positions matching TRBD2. The end of the DNA aligns better with TRBJ2-7, so the J call may be wrong. This CDR3 has 15 residues. CDR1 SGHTA and CDR2 FQGNSA come from the germline V gene. The CDR3 sequence: CASSSGLAGVYEQYF. As DNA, the CDR3 is TGTGCCAGCAGCTCAGGACTAGCGGGAGTCTACGAGCAGTACTTC.

The V gene is TRBV6-2 or TRBV6-3, the J gene TRBJ2-1; no firm D call. The end of the DNA is better explained by TRBJ2-7, so the J call may be wrong. Germline CDR1 is MNHEY and CDR2 is SVGEGT. The CDR3 length is 13 residues. The CDR3 loop is CASSYTEVREQYF. The CDR3 nucleotides read TGTGCCAGCAGTTATACAGAGGTACGCGAGCAGTACTTC.

The chain joins TRBV6-5 to TRBJ2-5; D not certain. The end of the DNA aligns better with TRBJ2-7, so the J call may be wrong. Germline values: CDR1 MNHEY, CDR2 SVGAGI. The CDR3 runs to 16 residues. The CDR3 loop is CASSYSVVISSYEQYF. Here the CDR3 DNA reads TGTGCCAGCAGTTACTCAGTGGTTATTAGCTCCTACGAGCAGTACTTC.

With respect to this clonotype: At one end, the junction sequence differs from germline, possibly due to a read error. CDR3 bases: TGTGCCAGCAGTTTCGGCAGGGCGGTTGGGGCCAACGTCCTGTATTTC. It yields the protein CASSFGRAVGANVLYF. The chain links TRBV12-3 or TRBV12-4 to TRBJ2-6, with a weak D call TRBD1 (5 bases). The CDR3 covers 16 residues.

About this clonotype itself: A read error may produce the germline difference seen at one junction end. This sequence joins TRBV6-1 and TRBJ2-2; D uncertain. The length of the CDR3 is 15 residues. Germline CDR1 MNHNS, CDR2 SASEGT. CDR3 nucleotide sequence: TGTGCCAGCAGTGAAACGAGTGTGAGCACCGGTGCGCTGTATTTT. The encoded protein is CASSETSVSTGALYF.

This clonotype has more than one count but fewer than ten. This chain links TRBV11-3 with TRBJ2-1, with 12 positions matching TRBD2. With the DNA end fitting TRBJ2-7 better, the J assignment may be wrong. CDR3 length: 16 amino acids. Germline CDR1 SGHNT, CDR2 YENEEA. CDR3 sequence reads: CASSLGLAGVTDEQYF. CDR3 nucleotide sequence: TGTGCCAGCAGCTTAGGACTAGCGGGAGTCACGGATGAGCAGTACTTC.

Many counts were recorded for this clonotype. V gene TRBV6-1 combines with J gene TRBJ2-3, with no clear D. V gave up 6 bases and J gave up 3 bases, with 7 bases separating them. Germline CDR1 reads MNHNS; CDR2 reads SASEGT. The CDR3 loop spans 12 amino acids. The CDR3 is CASRTFTDTQYF. The CDR3 DNA follows: TGTGCCAGCAGAACCTTTACAGATACGCAGTATTTT.

The V call is TRBV12-3 or TRBV12-4, the J call TRBJ2-3; 9 nucleotides match TRBD2. The J call is doubtful: the DNA matches TRBJ2-7 better. This CDR3 has 17 amino acids. Here the CDR3 DNA reads TGTGCCAGCAGTTTAGTAGTTAGCGGGGGTGCGTACAATGAGCAGTACTTC. Translating it yields CASSLVVSGGAYNEQYF.

By share, this clonotype ranks as medium-sized. The chain employs TRBV6-4 and TRBJ2-1, with no clear D. V was shortened by 0 bases and J by 0 bases, with 9 bases between the two germline ends. Germline assignment: CDR1 MRHNA and CDR2 SNTAGT. The CDR3 covers 16 residues. The CDR3 sequence: CASSDSPTYSYNEQFF. The DNA of the CDR3 is TGTGCCAGCAGTGACTCGCCCACCTACTCCTACAATGAGCAGTTCTTC.

The V and J genes are TRBV7-2 and TRBJ2-2; 10 bases are shared with TRBD2. The CDR3 loop spans 16 amino acids. V lost 1 base, J lost 13 bases, and 12 bases stayed unmatched. In germline, CDR1 is SGHTA, CDR2 FQGNSA. The CDR3 reads CASSLGLAGVTGALFF. The CDR3 DNA reads TGTGCCAGCAGCTTAGGTCTAGCGGGAGTCACCGGTGCGCTGTTTTTT.

The chain couples TRBV6-1 to TRBJ2-7, with TRBD1 as a possible D gene (6 bases). With 6 bases removed from V and 5 bases from J, the gap between germline ends came to 17 bases. CDR3 length: 14 amino acids. CDR1 and CDR2 from the germline V gene are MNHNS and SASEGT. CDR3 loop: CASSRSSGVHEQYF. CDR3 nucleotide sequence: TGTGCCAGCAGCCGCTCCTCAGGGGTCCACGAGCAGTACTTC.

The genes are TRBV6-5 and TRBJ2-1; D may be TRBD1 or TRBD2 (6 bases each). Germline V gives CDR1 MNHEY, CDR2 SVGAGI. CDR3 length: 16 amino acids. V was pared by 1 base and J by 2 bases, with 12 bases between. CDR3 region: CASSYLGGSAYNEQFF. The CDR3 DNA reads as TGTGCCAGCAGTTACTTAGGGGGGAGCGCCTACAATGAGCAGTTCTTC.

The chain is built from TRBV25-1 and TRBJ2-5; D unclear. The V gene's germline CDR1 is MGHDK and CDR2 SYGVNS. V lost 2 bases to trimming and J lost 3 bases, with 7 bases between them. This CDR3 is built from 13 residues. The CDR3 DNA follows: TGTGCCAGCAGTGAAGCTGGGGAAGAGACCCAGTACTTC. Translation: CASSEAGEETQYF.

As regards this clonotype: One end of the junction varies from germline; a read error may be responsible. This chain joins TRBV7-2 and TRBJ2-6; TRBD2 agrees at 7 bases. This CDR3 has 15 residues. Germline loops: CDR1 SGHTA, CDR2 FQGNSA. CDR3 region: CASSPRGNAGETQSF. CDR3 coding DNA: TGTGCCAGCAGCCCCAGAGGGAACGCGGGAGAGACCCAGTCCTTC.

By share of the sample, this clonotype is large (0.1 to 1%). The V call is TRBV10-2, the J call TRBJ2-5; D uncertain. This CDR3 is 13 amino acids long. Germline loops: CDR1 WSHSY, CDR2 SAAADI. Trimming left V 7 bases short and J 4 bases short, with 13 bases between. CDR3 sequence: CASKQEIVETQYF. CDR3 in DNA: TGCGCCAGCAAGCAAGAGATAGTAGAGACCCAGTACTTC.

This clonotype was found many times. The chain is built from TRBV7-2 and TRBJ2-1, with 8 bases fitting TRBD2. There are 17 residues in the CDR3. With 1 base clipped from V and 6 bases from J, the junction kept 11 bases outside the gene matches. Germline V gene data show CDR1 as SGHTA and CDR2 as FQGNSA. The CDR3 nucleotides read TGTGCCAGCAGCTTAGGAACGGGGACTAGTCTTTCCAATGAGCAGTTCTTC. Protein sequence: CASSLGTGTSLSNEQFF.

This clonotype was observed a single time. The gene calls are TRBV6-4 and TRBJ2-5, with D possibly TRBD2 on 7 matching bases. The germline gives CDR1 MRHNA, CDR2 SNTAGT. V dropped 8 bases and J dropped 4 bases, with 23 bases sitting between them. The CDR3 consists of 16 residues. The CDR3 protein is CASAGRGGGGPETQYF. Written as DNA, the CDR3 is TGTGCCAGCGCGGGCCGCGGGGGCGGGGGCCCAGAGACCCAGTACTTC.

V gene TRBV4-1 combines with J gene TRBJ2-3, with 9 positions matching TRBD2. The CDR3 consists of 16 residues. The ends lost 0 bases at V and 6 bases at J; junction bases unmatched: 7. Per germline, CDR1 MGHRA and CDR2 YSYEKL. CDR3 sequence: CASSQDKQSGGDTQYF. The CDR3 coding sequence is TGCGCCAGCAGCCAAGACAAGCAGAGCGGGGGGGATACGCAGTATTTT.

This chain connects TRBV6-1 to TRBJ2-1; 8 nucleotides align to TRBD2. The V segment lost 7 bases and the J segment 2 bases; nucleotides outside the gene matches: 13. CDR3 size: 17 residues. Germline CDR1 MNHNS, CDR2 SASEGT. The chain's CDR3 is CASTAALGRAAYNEQFF. In DNA form, the CDR3 reads TGTGCCAGCACCGCAGCGCTCGGGAGGGCCGCCTACAATGAGCAGTTCTTC.

V gene TRBV10-2 combines with J gene TRBJ2-7; 13 bases align to TRBD2. CDR1 and CDR2 (germline): WSHSY, SAAADI. The junction had 11 bases not matched to a gene; V was cut back by 6 bases and J by 0 bases. The CDR3 is 18 residues long. CDR3 sequence (DNA): TGCGCCAGCAGGACCCCCGGGACTAGCGGGACCAGCTCCTACGAGCAGTACTTC. Translating it yields CASRTPGTSGTSSYEQYF.

The V call is TRBV4-2, the J call TRBJ2-1, with D hard to call. Trimming shortened V by 0 bases and J by 6 bases, and 9 bases separated the two germline ends. Per the germline V gene, CDR1 is LGHNA and CDR2 is YNFKEQ. CDR3 length: 14 residues. DNA for the CDR3: TGTGCCAGCAGCCAAGAAAGGGTAGGCAATGAGCAGTTCTTC. Encoded protein: CASSQERVGNEQFF.

With regard to this clonotype: A read error may account for a junction end that differs from germline. This chain links TRBV27 with TRBJ2-3; TRBD1 is a possible D gene (6 bases). Looked up from germline, CDR1 is MNHEY and CDR2 is SMNVEV (reference sequence). The CDR3 loop spans 15 amino acids. In DNA form, the CDR3 reads TGTGCCGGGGGCCCCGGGCCCCGTGACACAGAGACGCAGTATTTC. Its protein is CAGGPGPRDTETQYF.

With regard to this clonotype: Being one base from a much bigger clone, this may be a read error. The chain employs TRBV6-1 and TRBJ2-1; TRBD2 agrees at 7 bases. Germline V gene data show CDR1 as MNHNS and CDR2 as SASEGT. This CDR3 is 16 amino acids long. V shed 7 bases, J shed 7 bases, and the junction held 16 bases outside the gene matches. The chain's CDR3 is CASNAGEVGGENEQFF. The CDR3 DNA sequence: TGTGCCAGCAACGCGGGGGAAGTGGGAGGGGAGAATGAGCAGTTCTTC.

By share, this clonotype ranks as large. The V gene is TRBV27, the J gene TRBJ2-7; D is ambiguous. Germline V gene lookup returns CDR1 MNHEY and CDR2 SMNVEV (reference sequence). This CDR3 comprises 13 residues. Trimming took off 5 bases at V and 0 bases at J, with 8 bases between the two ends. CDR3 residues: CASSPHSSYEQYF. Written as DNA, the CDR3 is TGTGCCAGCAGTCCACATAGCTCCTACGAGCAGTACTTC.

This clonotype showed up just a few times. This rearrangement joins TRBV15 to TRBJ2-1; D uncertain. The ends were cut back, 0 bases at V and 5 bases at J, with 11 bases in the middle. The germline V gene has CDR1 LNHNV and CDR2 YYDKDF (reference sequence). This CDR3 is 15 amino acids long. CDR3 region: CATSREPSQHNEQFF. The DNA for the CDR3 is TGTGCCACCAGCAGAGAGCCCTCCCAACACAATGAGCAGTTCTTC.

The gene calls are TRBV27 and TRBJ2-1; either TRBD1 or TRBD2 may fit D (5 bases each). The J call may not be correct, given that the DNA end is closer to TRBJ2-7. The CDR3 loop spans 15 amino acids. Germline lookup yields CDR1 MNHEY and CDR2 SMNVEV (reference sequence). The CDR3 nucleotides are TGTGCCAGCAGTTCTGGGACGGTAGGAGGATACGAGCAGTACTTC. Its protein product is CASSSGTVGGYEQYF.

The genes are TRBV27 and TRBJ2-4, with 10 positions matching TRBD2. The J call may be faulty, since TRBJ2-7 better matches the DNA end. The CDR3 sequence is 14 residues long. Germline loops: CDR1 MNHEY, CDR2 SMNVEV (reference sequence). The CDR3 nucleotides are TGTGCCACCGGCAGGACTAGCGGCTTCTACGAGCAGTACTTC. Its translation: CATGRTSGFYEQYF.

The genes are TRBV6-5 and TRBJ2-1; 9 bases line up with TRBD2. This CDR3 is 17 amino acids long. CDR1 and CDR2 from the germline V gene are MNHEY and SVGAGI. After removal of 0 bases from V and 7 bases from J, the junction contained 10 bases not matched to a gene. DNA of the CDR3: TGTGCCAGCAGTTACTCTAGCGGGAGTGTTCGCCCGAATGAGCAGTTCTTC. This gives the protein CASSYSSGSVRPNEQFF.

This rearrangement joins TRBV6-1 to TRBJ1-3, with D maybe TRBD1 (6 bases). Germline assignment: CDR1 MNHNS and CDR2 SASEGT. The CDR3 contains 15 residues. V lost 2 bases and J lost 5, with 13 bases in between. The CDR3 spells CASSESRTARNTIYF. The CDR3 nucleotides are TGTGCCAGCAGTGAATCTAGGACAGCAAGAAACACCATATATTTT.